The following is a T cell receptor (beta chain) sequence with its context. The antigen remains unidentified. Each single cDNA molecule received a unique molecular identifier. TCRdb redid the calling of the 5' RACE reads with MiXCR, one entry per CDR3 protein. Of 60,000 to 65,000 distinct CDR3 sequences in the sample, about 9.3% were seen once. The record originates from a study of early T cells in non-severe SARS-CoV-2 infection. Study-level information: Sequencing of bulk RNA from unsorted whole blood was done, without chain pairing. Findings and caveats of the study: Reliance on VDJdb matching favored anti-spike CD8 responses; private and CD4 specificities were missed.

The CDR3 contains 17 residues. Per germline, CDR1 SGHRS and CDR2 YFSETQ. The ends lost 4 bases at V and 0 bases at J; junction bases unmatched: 9. This sequence was found in an adult who was a healthcare worker with PCR-confirmed SARS-CoV-2 infection or an uninfected control (not recorded which). What was sequenced was whole blood. The V call is TRBV5-1, the J call TRBJ2-5; 10 bases fit TRBD2. The CDR3 loop is CASSQGVAGGYQETQYF. The CDR3 DNA follows: TGCGCCAGCAGCCAGGGGGTAGCGGGGGGCTACCAAGAGACCCAGTACTTC.